This TCR beta chain was found in a study of cytomegalovirus exposure and HLA in healthy donors. Broader study findings: First-cohort TCR clusters were later found to tend to co-occur in the approximately 120 validation repertoires. Cytomegalovirus-associated TCR beta chains were listed, numbering more than 150. Across donors, most TCRs were seen rarely, yet some public ones were widespread.

This CDR3 comprises 13 residues. Germline CDR1 SGHAT, CDR2 FQNNGV. The germline V and J ends were trimmed by 1 base and 3 bases, with 6 bases remaining between them. Comment on this clone: Its cognate antigen is unknown.

Only in-frame clones appear in the TCRdb table, and some are missing; sequencing was by immunoSEQ multiplex PCR. In the table there are more than 50,000 clones, roughly nine tenths of which are singletons. The rearrangement links TRBV11-2 to TRBJ2-5; D call uncertain. The sequencing sample was made of PBMCs. The TCR was taken from a woman aged 25 to 39 in good health and CMV-seronegative. CDR3 sequence reads: CASSLGGKETQYF. The CDR3 nucleotides read TGTGCCAGCAGCTTAGGAGGTAAAGAGACCCAGTACTTC.